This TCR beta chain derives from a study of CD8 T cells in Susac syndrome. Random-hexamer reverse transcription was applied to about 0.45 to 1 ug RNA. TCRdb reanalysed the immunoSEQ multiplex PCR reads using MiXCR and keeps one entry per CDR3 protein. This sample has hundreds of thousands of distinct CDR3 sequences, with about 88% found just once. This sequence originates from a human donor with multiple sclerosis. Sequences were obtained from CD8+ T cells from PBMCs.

CDR3 residues: CASSSIDRLNEQFF. CDR3 sequence (DNA): TGTGCCAGCAGTTCGATCGACAGGCTCAATGAGCAGTTCTTC. This chain joins TRBV27 and TRBJ2-1; TRBD1 might be the D (6 bases). V was pared by 4 bases and J by 6 bases, with 13 bases between. This CDR3 contains 14 residues. In germline, CDR1 is MNHEY, CDR2 SMNVEV (reference sequence).